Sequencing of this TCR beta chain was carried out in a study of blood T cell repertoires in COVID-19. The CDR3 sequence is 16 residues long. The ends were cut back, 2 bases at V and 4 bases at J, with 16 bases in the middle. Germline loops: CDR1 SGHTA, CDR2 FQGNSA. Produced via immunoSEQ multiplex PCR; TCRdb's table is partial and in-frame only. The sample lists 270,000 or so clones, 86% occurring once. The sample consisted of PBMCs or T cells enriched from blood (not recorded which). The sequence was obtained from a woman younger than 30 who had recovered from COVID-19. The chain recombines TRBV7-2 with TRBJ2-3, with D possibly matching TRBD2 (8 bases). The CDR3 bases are TGTGCCAGCAGCTTACGACAGGGCGGGAGGTCAGATACGCAGTATTTT. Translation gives CASSLRQGGRSDTQYF.